The 13 T cell receptor beta chains presented below share a single source sample, sequenced in a study of ipilimumab plus nivolumab after autologous stem cell transplantation. Sequencing used immunoSEQ multiplex PCR; TCRdb keeps in-frame clones, though not all of them. Altogether about 10,000 clones are present, under 85% being singletons, with the ten largest covering approximately 9%. Specimen: PBMCs, collected in a trial of ipilimumab plus nivolumab as post-transplant consolidation. Receptors originate from a male donor with diffuse large B-cell lymphoma.

This clone was observed a handful of times. The chain is built from TRBV4-3 and TRBJ2-6, with D perhaps TRBD1 (7 bases). The CDR3 is 17 residues long. Per the germline V gene, CDR1 is LGHNA and CDR2 is YSLEER. V shed 0 bases and J shed 2 bases, with 11 bases lying between them. The DNA for the CDR3 is TGCGCCAGCAGCCAAGACCCCAGGGGGGCTGGGGCCAACGTCCTGACTTTC. Translating it yields CASSQDPRGAGANVLTF.

The V call is TRBV21-1, the J call TRBJ2-2; the table gives TRBD2 as D, unverified against the DNA. TRBV21-1 is termed a pseudogene. This CDR3 has 16 amino acids. CDR3 nucleotides: TGTGCCAGCAGCGAGGAACTAGCGGGGGTTCCCGGGGAGCTGTTTTTT. This sequence encodes CASSEELAGVPGELFF.

The gene calls are TRBV28 and TRBJ2-1; the match to TRBD1 covers 10 bases. CDR1 is MDHEN, CDR2 SYDVKM, per germline. The ends lost 3 bases at V and 5 bases at J; junction bases unmatched: 4. The CDR3 extends over 15 amino acids. CDR3 nucleotides: TGTGCCAGCAGTTTTGGAGGGACAGGGGACAATGAGCAGTTCTTC. It codes for CASSFGGTGDNEQFF.

The chain uses TRBV5-5 and TRBJ1-1; the match to TRBD1 covers 9 bases. V trimming: 4 bases; J trimming: 4 bases; junction bases outside the gene matches: 5. This CDR3 has 14 amino acids. Germline CDR1 reads SGHKS; CDR2 reads YYEKEE (reference sequence). The chain's CDR3 is CASSPGQGFTEAFF. CDR3 sequence (DNA): TGTGCCAGCAGCCCGGGACAGGGTTTCACTGAAGCTTTCTTT.

This chain connects TRBV11-2 to TRBJ2-7; 12 bases map to TRBD2. In germline, CDR1 is SGHAT, CDR2 FQNNGV. The CDR3 length is 14 residues. With V trimmed by 2 bases and J by 6 bases, 2 bases remained unmatched. The CDR3 sequence: CASSLSLAGGEQYF. CDR3 nucleotides: TGTGCCAGCAGCTTATCACTAGCGGGGGGCGAGCAGTACTTC.

This chain links TRBV7-3 with TRBJ2-1; maybe TRBD1 (6 bases). The germline V gene encodes CDR1 SGHTA and CDR2 FQGTGA. There are 15 residues in the CDR3. Trimming left V 2 bases short and J 5 bases short, with 13 bases between. This CDR3 is CASSLEGQSHNEQFF. The CDR3, as DNA: TGTGCCAGCAGCTTAGAGGGACAATCCCACAATGAGCAGTTCTTC.

The V and J genes are TRBV9 and TRBJ2-7, with D tentatively TRBD1 or TRBD2 (6 bases each). The CDR3 contains 14 residues. Per germline, CDR1 SGDLS and CDR2 YYNGEE. V lost 3 bases to trimming and J lost 2 bases, with 12 bases between them. CDR3 residues: CASSEQGLPYEQYF. Here the CDR3 DNA reads TGTGCCAGCAGCGAACAGGGACTCCCCTACGAGCAGTACTTC.

The V call is TRBV18, the J call TRBJ2-7; TRBD1 agrees at 10 bases. The germline CDR1 and CDR2 sequences are KGHSH and LQKENI. The CDR3 length is 15 residues. J gave up 4 bases and V 4 bases, and 7 bases lay outside the gene matches. CDR3 residues: CASSLETGGMYEQYF. CDR3 sequence (DNA): TGTGCCAGCTCACTAGAGACAGGGGGCATGTACGAGCAGTACTTC. The whole variable domain, remainder taken from reference TRBV18 and TRBJ2-7, is NAGVMQNPRHLVRRRGQEARLRCSPMKGHSHVYWYRQLPEEGLKFMVYLQKENIIDESGMPKERFSAEFPKEGPSILRIQQVVRGDSAAYFCASSLETGGMYEQYFGPGTRLTVT.

The J gene is TRBJ2-3, the V gene TRBV14, with D possibly being TRBD2 (6 bases). This CDR3 has 19 residues. CDR1 and CDR2 (germline): SGHDN, FVKESK. Trimming left V 4 bases short and J 0 bases short, with 23 bases between. DNA for the CDR3: TGTGCCAGCAGCCCGTTGTACTTAGGGACTCTATCTAGCACAGATACGCAGTATTTT. Amino acids: CASSPLYLGTLSSTDTQYF.

The V and J genes are TRBV27 and TRBJ2-3, with D possibly matching TRBD1 (6 bases). The CDR3 is 13 amino acids. Germline CDR1 and CDR2: MNHEY and SMNVEV (reference sequence). Between the trimmed V and J ends, which lost 5 bases and 4 bases, there was a span of 10 bases. The CDR3 reads CASSLNRADTQYF. Here the CDR3 DNA reads TGTGCCAGCAGTCTAAACAGGGCAGATACGCAGTATTTT.

This rearrangement joins TRBV6-5 to TRBJ1-1; 8 nucleotides align to TRBD1. Germline V lookup: CDR1 MNHEY, CDR2 SVGAGI. V lost 4 bases and J lost 3; bases outside the gene matches: 1. This CDR3 contains 13 residues. The CDR3 DNA reads as TGTGCCAGCAGTTTGACAGGGGACACTGAAGCTTTCTTT. Translation: CASSLTGDTEAFF.

V is TRBV7-2 and J is TRBJ2-3; TRBD2 agrees at 10 bases. The ends lost 6 bases at V and 1 base at J; junction bases unmatched: 7. The length of the CDR3 is 16 residues. Germline V gives CDR1 SGHTA, CDR2 FQGNSA. CDR3: CASRAIAGGRTDTQYF. The DNA of the CDR3 is TGTGCCAGCAGGGCAATAGCGGGGGGTCGCACAGATACGCAGTATTTT.

The chain recombines TRBV18 with TRBJ2-3; D unresolved. CDR1 and CDR2 from the germline V gene are KGHSH and LQKENI. This CDR3 is 13 amino acids long. Between the trimmed V and J ends, which lost 4 bases and 4 bases, there was a span of 9 bases. In DNA form, the CDR3 reads TGTGCCAGCTCACTGGGGATGGCAGATACGCAGTATTTT. Amino acids: CASSLGMADTQYF.